A single sample gave rise to the 5 T cell receptor beta chains below, sequenced in a study of blood T cell repertoires in COVID-19 (dated by TCRdb to about 2020). The library was built by means of the immunoSEQ multiplex PCR assay. What TCRdb holds here is the immuneACCESS table cut down to in-frame rearrangements. Part of the clones is not present; checked against another copy, under half of the missing clones reflect an unresolved V gene, and the others are unexplained. Recorded for this sample are about 120,000 clones; about 88% of them occurred a single time. The ten largest account for about 1.2% of the sample. What was sequenced was peripheral blood. The receptors originated from a woman of 80 years or more with acute or convalescent COVID-19.

The chain joins TRBV5-1 to TRBJ2-3; no reliable D call. The CDR3 has 12 amino acids. CDR1 SGHRS and CDR2 YFSETQ come from the germline V gene. The V gene lost 5 bases and the J gene lost 4 bases, with 8 bases spanning the gap. CDR3 amino acids: CASRGESDTQYF. The CDR3 nucleotides read TGCGCCAGCAGGGGCGAATCAGATACGCAGTATTTT.

The chain employs TRBV5-4 and TRBJ2-2; 11 bases match TRBD2. CDR1 is SGHNT and CDR2 is YYREEE in the germline V gene (reference sequence). V lost 0 bases to trimming and J lost 1 base; unmatched junction nucleotides: 2. The CDR3 is 17 amino acids. CDR3 sequence: CASSLGLAGGNTGELFF. CDR3 nucleotides: TGTGCCAGCAGCTTGGGTCTAGCGGGAGGGAACACCGGGGAGCTGTTTTTT. Full variable domain (missing parts from reference TRBV5-4 and TRBJ2-2): ETGVTQSPTHLIKTRGQQVTLRCSSQSGHNTVSWYQQALGQGPQFIFQYYREEENGRGNFPPRFSGLQFPNYSSELNVNALELDDSALYLCASSLGLAGGNTGELFFGEGSRLTVL.

The count of this clone is one. The chain carries TRBV7-2 and TRBJ1-1; D is unclear. V was cut by 2 bases and J by 5 bases, with 15 bases left in between. Germline loops: CDR1 SGHTA, CDR2 FQGNSA. The CDR3 has 15 residues. This chain's CDR3 is CASSLLSSRLTEAFF. CDR3 DNA sequence: TGTGCCAGCAGCTTATTATCGAGCCGATTAACTGAAGCTTTCTTT.

This chain connects TRBV7-3 to TRBJ1-3; D possibly corresponds to TRBD1 (5 bases). The CDR3 runs to 14 residues. CDR1 and CDR2 from the germline V gene are SGHTA and FQGTGA. V was clipped by 5 bases and J by 0 bases, with 8 bases between them. CDR3 bases: TGTGCCAGCAGCCAGGGTGTCTCTGGAAACACCATATATTTT. This encodes CASSQGVSGNTIYF.

As regards this clone: At the DNA level, this CDR3 is encoded by other sequences in the same sample as well. This chain connects TRBV3-1 (or the pseudogene TRBV3-2) to TRBJ1-1; D uncertain. The CDR3 extends over 14 amino acids. Germline CDR1 and CDR2: LGHDT and YNNKEL (reference sequence). V was pared by 4 bases and J by 0 bases, with 9 bases between. CDR3 nucleotide sequence: TGTGCCAGCAGCCTCCTCGGGGTGAACACTGAAGCTTTCTTT. Its protein is CASSLLGVNTEAFF.